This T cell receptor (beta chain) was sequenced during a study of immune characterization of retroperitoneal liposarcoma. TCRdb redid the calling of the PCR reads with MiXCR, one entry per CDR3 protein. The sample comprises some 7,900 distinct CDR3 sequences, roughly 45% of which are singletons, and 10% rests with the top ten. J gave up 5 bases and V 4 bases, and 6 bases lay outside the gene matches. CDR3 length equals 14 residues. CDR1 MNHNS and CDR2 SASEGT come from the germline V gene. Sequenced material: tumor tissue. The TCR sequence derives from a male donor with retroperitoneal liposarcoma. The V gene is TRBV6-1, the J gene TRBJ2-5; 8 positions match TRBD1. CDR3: CASSGPDRVETQYF. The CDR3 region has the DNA TGTGCCAGCAGTGGCCCGGACAGGGTTGAGACCCAGTACTTC.